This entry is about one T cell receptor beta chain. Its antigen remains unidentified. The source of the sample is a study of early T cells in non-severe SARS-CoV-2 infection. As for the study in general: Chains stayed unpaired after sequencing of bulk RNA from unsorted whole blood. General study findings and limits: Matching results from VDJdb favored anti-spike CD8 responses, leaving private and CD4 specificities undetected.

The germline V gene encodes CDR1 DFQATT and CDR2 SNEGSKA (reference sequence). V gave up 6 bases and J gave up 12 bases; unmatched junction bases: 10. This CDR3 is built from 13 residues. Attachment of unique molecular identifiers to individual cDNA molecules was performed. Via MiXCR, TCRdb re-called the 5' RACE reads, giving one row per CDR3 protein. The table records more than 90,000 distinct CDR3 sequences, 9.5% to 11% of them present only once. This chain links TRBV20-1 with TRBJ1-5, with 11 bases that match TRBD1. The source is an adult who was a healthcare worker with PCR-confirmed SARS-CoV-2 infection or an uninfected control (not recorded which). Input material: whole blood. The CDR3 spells CSASPRDRGYQHF. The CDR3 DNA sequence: TGCAGTGCCTCCCCCCGGGACAGGGGGTACCAGCATTTT.